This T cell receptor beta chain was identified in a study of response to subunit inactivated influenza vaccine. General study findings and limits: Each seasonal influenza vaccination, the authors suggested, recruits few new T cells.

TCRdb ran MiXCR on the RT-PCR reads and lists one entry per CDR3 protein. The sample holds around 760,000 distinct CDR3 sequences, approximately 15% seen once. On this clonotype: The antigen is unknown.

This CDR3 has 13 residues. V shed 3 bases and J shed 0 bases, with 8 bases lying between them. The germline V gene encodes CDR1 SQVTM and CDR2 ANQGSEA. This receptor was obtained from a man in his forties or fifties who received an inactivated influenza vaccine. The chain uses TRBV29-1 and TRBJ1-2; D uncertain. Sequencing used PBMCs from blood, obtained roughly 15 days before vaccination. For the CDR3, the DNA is TGCAGCGTTGAGAAAGAGGCTAACTATGGCTACACCTTC. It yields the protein CSVEKEANYGYTF. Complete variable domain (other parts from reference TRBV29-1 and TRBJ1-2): SAVISQKPSRDICQRGTSLTIQCQVDSQVTMMFWYRQQPGQSLTLIATANQGSEATYESGFVIDKFPISRPNLTFSTLTVSNMSPEDSSIYLCSVEKEANYGYTFGSGTRLTVV.